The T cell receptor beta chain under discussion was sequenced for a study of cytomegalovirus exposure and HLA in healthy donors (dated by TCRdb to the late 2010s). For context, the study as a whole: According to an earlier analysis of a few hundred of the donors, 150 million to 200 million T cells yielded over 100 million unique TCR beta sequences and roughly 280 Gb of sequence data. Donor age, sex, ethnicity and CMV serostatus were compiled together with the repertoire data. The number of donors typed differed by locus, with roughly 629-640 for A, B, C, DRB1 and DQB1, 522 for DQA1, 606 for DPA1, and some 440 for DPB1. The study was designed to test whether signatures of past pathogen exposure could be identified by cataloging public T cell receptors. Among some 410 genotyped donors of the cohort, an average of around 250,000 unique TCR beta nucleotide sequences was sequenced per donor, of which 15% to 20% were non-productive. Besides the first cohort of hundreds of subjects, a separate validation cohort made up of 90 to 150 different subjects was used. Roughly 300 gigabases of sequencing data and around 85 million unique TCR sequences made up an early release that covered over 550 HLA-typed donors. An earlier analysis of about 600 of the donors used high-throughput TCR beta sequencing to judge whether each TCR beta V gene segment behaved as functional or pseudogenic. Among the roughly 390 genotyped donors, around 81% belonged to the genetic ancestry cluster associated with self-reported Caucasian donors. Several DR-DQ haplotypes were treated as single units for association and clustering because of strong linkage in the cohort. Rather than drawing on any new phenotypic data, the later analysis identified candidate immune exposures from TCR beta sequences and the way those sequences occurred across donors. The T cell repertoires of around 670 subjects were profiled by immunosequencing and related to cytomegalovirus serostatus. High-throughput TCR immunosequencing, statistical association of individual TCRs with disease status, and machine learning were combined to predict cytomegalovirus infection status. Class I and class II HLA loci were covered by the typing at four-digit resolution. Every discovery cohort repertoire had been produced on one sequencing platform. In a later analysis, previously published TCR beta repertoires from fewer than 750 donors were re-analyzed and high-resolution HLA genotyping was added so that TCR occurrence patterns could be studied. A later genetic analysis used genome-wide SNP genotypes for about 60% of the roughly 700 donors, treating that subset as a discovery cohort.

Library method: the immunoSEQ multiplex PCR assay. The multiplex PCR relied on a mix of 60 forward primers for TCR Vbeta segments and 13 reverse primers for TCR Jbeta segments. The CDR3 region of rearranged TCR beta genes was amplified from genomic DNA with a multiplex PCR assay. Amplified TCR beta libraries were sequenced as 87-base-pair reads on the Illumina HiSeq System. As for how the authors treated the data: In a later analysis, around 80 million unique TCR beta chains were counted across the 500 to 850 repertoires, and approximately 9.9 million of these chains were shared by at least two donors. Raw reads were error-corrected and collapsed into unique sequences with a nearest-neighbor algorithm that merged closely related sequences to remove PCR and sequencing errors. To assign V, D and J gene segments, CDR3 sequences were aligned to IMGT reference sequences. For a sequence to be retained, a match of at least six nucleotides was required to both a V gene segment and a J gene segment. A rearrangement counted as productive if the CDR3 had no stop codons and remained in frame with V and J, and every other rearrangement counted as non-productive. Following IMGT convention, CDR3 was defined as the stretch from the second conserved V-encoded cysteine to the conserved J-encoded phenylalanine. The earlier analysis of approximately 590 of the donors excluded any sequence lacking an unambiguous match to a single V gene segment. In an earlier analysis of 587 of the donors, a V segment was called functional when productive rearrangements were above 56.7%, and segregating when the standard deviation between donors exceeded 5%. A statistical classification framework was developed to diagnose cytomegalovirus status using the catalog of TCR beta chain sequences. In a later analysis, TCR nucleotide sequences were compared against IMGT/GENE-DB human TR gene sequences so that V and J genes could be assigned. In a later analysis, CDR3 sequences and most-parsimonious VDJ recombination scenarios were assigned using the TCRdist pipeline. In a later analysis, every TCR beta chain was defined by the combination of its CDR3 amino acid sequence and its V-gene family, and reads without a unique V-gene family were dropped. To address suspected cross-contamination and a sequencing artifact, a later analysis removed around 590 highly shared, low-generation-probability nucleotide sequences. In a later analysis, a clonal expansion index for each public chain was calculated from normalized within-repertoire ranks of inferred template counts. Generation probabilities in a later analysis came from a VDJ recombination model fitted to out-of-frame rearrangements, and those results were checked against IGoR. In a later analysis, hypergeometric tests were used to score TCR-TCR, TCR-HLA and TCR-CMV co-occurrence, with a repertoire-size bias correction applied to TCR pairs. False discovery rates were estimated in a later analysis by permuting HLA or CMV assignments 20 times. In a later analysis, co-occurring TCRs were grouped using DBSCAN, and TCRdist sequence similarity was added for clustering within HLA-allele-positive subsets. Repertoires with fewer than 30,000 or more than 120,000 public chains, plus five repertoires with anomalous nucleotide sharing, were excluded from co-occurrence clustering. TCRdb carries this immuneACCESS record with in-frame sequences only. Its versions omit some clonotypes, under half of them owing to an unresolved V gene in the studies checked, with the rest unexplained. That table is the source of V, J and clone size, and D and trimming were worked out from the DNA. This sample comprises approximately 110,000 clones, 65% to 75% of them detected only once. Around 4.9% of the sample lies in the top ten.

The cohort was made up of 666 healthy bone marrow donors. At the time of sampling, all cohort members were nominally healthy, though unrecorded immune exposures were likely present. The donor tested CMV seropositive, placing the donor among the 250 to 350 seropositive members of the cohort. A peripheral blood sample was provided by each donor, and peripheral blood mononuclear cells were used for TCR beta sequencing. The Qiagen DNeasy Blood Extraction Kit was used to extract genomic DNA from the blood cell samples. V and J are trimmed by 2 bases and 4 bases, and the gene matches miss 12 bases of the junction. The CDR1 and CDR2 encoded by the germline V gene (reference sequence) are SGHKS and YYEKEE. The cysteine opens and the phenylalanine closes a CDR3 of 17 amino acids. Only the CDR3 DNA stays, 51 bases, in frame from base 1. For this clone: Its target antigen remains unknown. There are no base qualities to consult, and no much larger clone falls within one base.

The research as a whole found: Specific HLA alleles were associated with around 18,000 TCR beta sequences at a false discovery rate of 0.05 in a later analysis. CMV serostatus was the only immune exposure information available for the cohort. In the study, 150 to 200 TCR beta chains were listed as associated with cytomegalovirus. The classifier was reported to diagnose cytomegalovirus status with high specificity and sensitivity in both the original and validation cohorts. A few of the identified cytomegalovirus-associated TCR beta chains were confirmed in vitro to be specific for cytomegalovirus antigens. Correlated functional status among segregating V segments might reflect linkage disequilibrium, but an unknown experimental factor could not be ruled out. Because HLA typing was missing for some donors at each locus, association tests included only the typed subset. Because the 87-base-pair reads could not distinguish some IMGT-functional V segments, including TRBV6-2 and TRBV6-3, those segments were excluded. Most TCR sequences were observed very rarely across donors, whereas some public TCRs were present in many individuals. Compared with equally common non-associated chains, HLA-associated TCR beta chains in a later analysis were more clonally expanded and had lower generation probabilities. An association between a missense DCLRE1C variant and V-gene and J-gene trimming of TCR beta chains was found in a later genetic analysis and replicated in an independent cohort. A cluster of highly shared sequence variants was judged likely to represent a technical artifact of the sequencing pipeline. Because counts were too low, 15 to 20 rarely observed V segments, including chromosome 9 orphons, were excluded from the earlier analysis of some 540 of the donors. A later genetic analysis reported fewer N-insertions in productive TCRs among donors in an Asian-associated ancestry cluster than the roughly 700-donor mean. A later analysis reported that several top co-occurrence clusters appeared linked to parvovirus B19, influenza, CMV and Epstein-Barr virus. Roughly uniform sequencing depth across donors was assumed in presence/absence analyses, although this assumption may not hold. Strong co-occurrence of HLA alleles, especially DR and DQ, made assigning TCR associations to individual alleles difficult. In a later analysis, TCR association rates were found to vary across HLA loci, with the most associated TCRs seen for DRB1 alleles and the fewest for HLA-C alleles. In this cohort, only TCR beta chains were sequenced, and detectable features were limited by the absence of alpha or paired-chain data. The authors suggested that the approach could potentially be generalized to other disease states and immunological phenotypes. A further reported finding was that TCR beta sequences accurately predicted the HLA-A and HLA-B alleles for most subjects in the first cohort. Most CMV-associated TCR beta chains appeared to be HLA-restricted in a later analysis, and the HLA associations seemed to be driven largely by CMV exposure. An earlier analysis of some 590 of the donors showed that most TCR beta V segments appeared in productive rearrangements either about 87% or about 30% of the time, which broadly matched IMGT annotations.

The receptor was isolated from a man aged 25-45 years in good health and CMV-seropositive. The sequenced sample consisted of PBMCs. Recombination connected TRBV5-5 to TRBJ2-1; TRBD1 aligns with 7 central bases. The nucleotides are TGTGCCAGCAGCTTAATCCGTGGGACAGAGGAGTACAATGAGCAGTTCTTC. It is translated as CASSLIRGTEEYNEQFF.